This T cell receptor (beta chain) came from a study of blood T cell repertoires in COVID-19. Study-wide background: T cells, B-cell-depleted T cells, or PBMCs supplied cDNA or gDNA.

By sample fraction, this clone is large. The CDR3 is made up of 16 amino acids. Germline values: CDR1 MNHEY, CDR2 SMNVEV (reference sequence). After removal of 5 bases from V and 5 bases from J, the junction contained 9 bases not matched to a gene. The data were produced by immunoSEQ multiplex PCR, yet TCRdb's version contains in-frame clones alone and is incomplete. The sample consists of about 320,000 clones, approximately 89% of them appearing once. Participants' own reports of clinical history determined their cohort assignment. The recovered donors of Cohort 3 showed two negative PCRs, clearance, or symptom resolution.

The source is a man aged 30-40 years who had recovered from COVID-19. The chain is built from TRBV27 and TRBJ2-2; TRBD2 aligns across 9 bases. The sample comprised PBMCs or T cells enriched from blood (not recorded which). The CDR3 bases are TGTGCCAGCAGTCCGGGACTAGCAGACGCTACCGGGGAGCTGTTTTTT. Its translation: CASSPGLADATGELFF.